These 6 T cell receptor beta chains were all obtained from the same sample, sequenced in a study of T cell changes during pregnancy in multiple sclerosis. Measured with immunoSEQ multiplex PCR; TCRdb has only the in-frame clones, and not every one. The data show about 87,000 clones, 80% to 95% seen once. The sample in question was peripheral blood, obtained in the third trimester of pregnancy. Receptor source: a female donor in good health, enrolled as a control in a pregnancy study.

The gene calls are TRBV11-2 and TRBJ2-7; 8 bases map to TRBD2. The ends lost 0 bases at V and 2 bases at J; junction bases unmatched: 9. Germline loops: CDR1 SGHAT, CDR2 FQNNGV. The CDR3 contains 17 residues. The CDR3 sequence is CASSLDGAGGPTYEQYF. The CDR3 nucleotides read TGTGCCAGCAGCTTAGATGGCGCGGGAGGCCCGACCTACGAGCAGTACTTC.

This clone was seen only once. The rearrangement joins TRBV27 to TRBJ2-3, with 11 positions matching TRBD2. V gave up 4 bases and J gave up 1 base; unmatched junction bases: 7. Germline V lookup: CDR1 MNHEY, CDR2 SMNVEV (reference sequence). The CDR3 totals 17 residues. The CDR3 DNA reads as TGTGCCAGCAGTTGGCTAGCGGGAGGAGGAGGCACAGATACGCAGTATTTT. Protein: CASSWLAGGGGTDTQYF.

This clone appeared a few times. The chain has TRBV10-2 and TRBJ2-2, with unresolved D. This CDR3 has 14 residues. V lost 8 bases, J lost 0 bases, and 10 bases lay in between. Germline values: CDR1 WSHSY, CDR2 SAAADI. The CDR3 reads CASGQRANTGELFF. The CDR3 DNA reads TGCGCCAGCGGTCAGCGTGCGAACACCGGGGAGCTGTTTTTT.

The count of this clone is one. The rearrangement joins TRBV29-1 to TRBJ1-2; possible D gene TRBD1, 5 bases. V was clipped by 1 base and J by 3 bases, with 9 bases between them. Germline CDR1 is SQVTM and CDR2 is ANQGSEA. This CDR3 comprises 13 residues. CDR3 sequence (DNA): TGCAGCGTTGAAGTGGGAGGGGACTATGGCTACACCTTC. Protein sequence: CSVEVGGDYGYTF.

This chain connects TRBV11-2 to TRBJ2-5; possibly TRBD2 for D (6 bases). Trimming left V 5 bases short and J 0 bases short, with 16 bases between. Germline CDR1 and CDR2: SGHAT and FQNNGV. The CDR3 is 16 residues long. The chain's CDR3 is CASSPGSSGHQETQYF. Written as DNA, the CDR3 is TGTGCCAGCAGCCCAGGGAGTAGCGGCCACCAAGAGACCCAGTACTTC.

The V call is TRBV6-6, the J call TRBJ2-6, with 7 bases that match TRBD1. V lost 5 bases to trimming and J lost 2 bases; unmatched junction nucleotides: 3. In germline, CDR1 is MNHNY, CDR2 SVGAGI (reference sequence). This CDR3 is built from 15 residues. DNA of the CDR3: TGTGCCAGCAGTCAGACAGGGACTGGGGCCAACGTCCTGACTTTC. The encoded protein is CASSQTGTGANVLTF.